A single sample gave rise to the 5 T cell receptor beta chains below, sequenced in a study of shared T cell receptors in the human thymus. Measured with immunoSEQ multiplex PCR; TCRdb has only the in-frame clones, and not every one. This table holds more than 550,000 clones, approximately 85% found once. These records were also assigned to another study, of human thymus T cells.

The sample taken for sequencing was thymocytes. Receptors originate from a girl younger than two with a congenital heart defect.

The table lists this clone with a count of one. The genes are TRBV9 and TRBJ1-2; a weak D match, TRBD1 (6 bases). The CDR3 is 14 residues long. Germline V gene sequence: CDR1 SGDLS, CDR2 YYNGEE. The V gene lost 4 bases and the J gene lost 7 bases, with 17 bases spanning the gap. CDR3 bases: TGTGCCAGCAGCCCACTCCCAGGGACATGTGGCTACACCTTC. It is translated as CASSPLPGTCGYTF.

The chain has TRBV4-3 and TRBJ2-3; no reliable D call. The CDR3 loop spans 15 amino acids. The V gene lost 4 bases and the J gene lost 3 bases, with 14 bases spanning the gap. Germline CDR1 LGHNA, CDR2 YSLEER. CDR3 sequence: CASSPHQSGTDTQYF. The DNA of the CDR3 is TGCGCCAGCAGCCCCCACCAGTCAGGAACAGATACGCAGTATTTT.

The V call is TRBV7-9, the J call TRBJ2-7, with D uncertain. The CDR3 is 14 residues long. Looked up from germline, CDR1 is SEHNR and CDR2 is FQNEAQ (reference sequence). V was trimmed by 2 bases and J by 5 bases, leaving 13 bases between them. The CDR3 region has the DNA TGTGCCAGCAGCTTATCCCCCTCTGGCCACGAGCAGTACTTC. Translating gives CASSLSPSGHEQYF.

The chain combines TRBV19 with TRBJ2-3; TRBD2 matches at 10 bases. Trimming took 5 bases from V and 0 from J; bases not matched to a gene: 11. Germline CDR1 LNHDA, CDR2 SQIVND (reference sequence). The CDR3 contains 18 residues. In DNA form, the CDR3 reads TGTGCCAGTAGTGCCACTAGCGGGGAACCACTTAGCACAGATACGCAGTATTTT. It codes for CASSATSGEPLSTDTQYF.

The sample holds one count of this clone. The chain carries TRBV18 and TRBJ2-1; 9 nucleotides align to TRBD1. The CDR3 covers 18 residues. Germline values: CDR1 KGHSH, CDR2 LQKENI. V gave up 3 bases and J gave up 0 bases; unmatched junction bases: 9. This CDR3 is CASSPTQSQGASYNEQFF. The CDR3 nucleotides are TGTGCCAGCTCACCTACACAATCACAGGGGGCCTCCTACAATGAGCAGTTCTTC.